This T cell receptor (beta chain) was identified in a study of response to subunit inactivated influenza vaccine. A single record per CDR3 protein comes from TCRdb applying MiXCR to the RT-PCR reads. Of about 650,000 distinct CDR3 sequences in the sample, more than 15% were seen once. The V and J ends lost 1 base and 5 bases respectively, with 10 bases between them. The CDR3 extends over 14 amino acids. Germline loops: CDR1 KGHDR, CDR2 SFDVKD. Study findings and constraints: Each seasonal influenza vaccination recruits few new T cells, the authors suggested.

In its sample, this clonotype was seen a few times. Its antigen is still unknown. This chain joins TRBV24-1 and TRBJ2-5, with D tentatively TRBD1 (6 bases). Sample: PBMCs from blood, taken 11 to 12 days after vaccination. The sequence was obtained from a man aged 50-59 years who received an inactivated influenza vaccine. The CDR3 loop reads CATSDLNREETQYF. CDR3 nucleotides: TGTGCCACCAGTGATTTAAACAGGGAGGAGACCCAGTACTTC.